This is a list of T cell receptor beta chains from one sample in a study of T cells in Graves' hyperthyroidism and ophthalmopathy. A single record per CDR3 protein comes from TCRdb applying MiXCR to the multiplex PCR reads. This table holds 450,000 to 700,000 distinct CDR3 sequences, approximately 44% found once. Sequencing was carried out using peripheral blood or thyroid tissue (not recorded which). These receptors originate from an adult woman with Graves' disease, either hyperthyroidism or ophthalmopathy (not recorded which). The CDR3 runs from the conserved cysteine through the conserved F or W. Each record gives: D gene, V gene, J gene, clone size, CDR3 DNA, CDR3 protein. The D gene is left open where the match is weak. For some rows the clone size is stated as once, few or many, or as a class when expanded; others skip it.

D: -; V: TRBV7-8; J: TRBJ1-5; size: -; DNA: TGTGCCAGCTCACCATCGGGGGCACCCAATCAGCCCCAGCATTTT; CDR3: CASSPSGAPNQPQHF
D: TRBD2; V: TRBV20-1; J: TRBJ2-7; size: many; DNA: TGCAGTGCTAGGCGACTAGCGGGGATCTACGAGCAGTACTTC; CDR3: CSARRLAGIYEQYF
D: TRBD1; V: TRBV3-1; J: TRBJ1-3; size: many; DNA: TGTGCCAGCAGCTTCAGGGGGCCCGGAAACACCATATATTTT; CDR3: CASSFRGPGNTIYF
D: -; V: TRBV5-1; J: TRBJ2-1; size: -; DNA: TGCGCCAGCAGGCTCGGGGTTTCGATTGTGGAGCAGTTCTTC; CDR3: CASRLGVSIVEQFF
D: TRBD1; V: TRBV10-3; J: TRBJ1-5; size: many; DNA: TGTGCCATCAACGAGGACAGGGATCAGCCCCAGCATTTT; CDR3: CAINEDRDQPQHF
D: TRBD2; V: TRBV10-2; J: TRBJ2-5; size: many; DNA: TGCGCCAGCAGTGACCCACCCGGGCTAGCGGGAGAGACCCAGTACTTC; CDR3: CASSDPPGLAGETQYF
D: -; V: TRBV6-5; J: TRBJ2-7; size: many; DNA: TGTGCCAGCAGTTTCTCTGACTACCCAACCTACGAGCAGTACTTC; CDR3: CASSFSDYPTYEQYF
D: TRBD1; V: TRBV25-1; J: TRBJ1-5; size: -; DNA: TGTGCCAGCAGCGTCGGGGGACAGGGCAATCAGCCCCAGCATTTT; CDR3: CASSVGGQGNQPQHF
D: -; V: TRBV24-1; J: TRBJ2-3; size: -; DNA: TGTGCCACCAGTGATAATGGGGATCTCACAGATACGCAGTATTTT; CDR3: CATSDNGDLTDTQYF
D: TRBD1; V: TRBV24-1; J: TRBJ2-6; size: -; DNA: TGTGCCACCAGTGATTTGACAGGGGGTGCGTTCTCTGGGGCCAACGTCCTGACTTTC; CDR3: CATSDLTGGAFSGANVLTF
D: -; V: TRBV5-1; J: TRBJ1-2; size: once; DNA: TGCGCCAGCAGCCGGGAAGTCTACACCTTC; CDR3: CASSREVYTF
D: TRBD1; V: TRBV24-1; J: TRBJ1-5; size: few; DNA: TGTGCCACCAGGGACCCAGGGGGCTATCAGCCCCAGCATTTT; CDR3: CATRDPGGYQPQHF
D: TRBD1; V: TRBV28; J: TRBJ1-4; size: few; DNA: TGTGCCAGCAGATTACAGGGGGCAGGAGAAAAACTGTTTTTT; CDR3: CASRLQGAGEKLFF
D: TRBD2; V: TRBV5-1; J: TRBJ2-1; size: -; DNA: TGCGCCAGCAGCTGGGGACTAGCGGGAGTGGATGAGCAGTTCTTC; CDR3: CASSWGLAGVDEQFF
D: -; V: TRBV7-9; J: TRBJ1-2; size: -; DNA: TGTGCCAGCAGCCTTGACAGGAAGAACTATGGCTACACCTTC; CDR3: CASSLDRKNYGYTF
D: TRBD2; V: TRBV4-1; J: TRBJ2-7; size: many; DNA: TGCGCCAGCAGCCAATCCGAGACTAGCGGGGGATGGGACTTC; CDR3: CASSQSETSGGWDF
D: -; V: TRBV29-1; J: TRBJ2-2; size: -; DNA: TGCAGCGTTGTACACTTCTCAGGGGAGCTGTTTTTT; CDR3: CSVVHFSGELFF
D: -; V: TRBV12-3/TRBV12-4; J: TRBJ2-3; size: -; DNA: TGTGCCAGCGGTCAGGGGTCCCATAGGGATACGCAGTATTTT; CDR3: CASGQGSHRDTQYF
D: -; V: TRBV10-3; J: TRBJ2-5; size: -; DNA: TGTGCCATCAATGCCCAGGGGATGATGGAGACCCAGTACTTC; CDR3: CAINAQGMMETQYF
D: -; V: TRBV13; J: TRBJ1-1; size: many; DNA: TGTGCCAGCAGCCAAGGCAGGATTACTGAAGCTTTCTTT; CDR3: CASSQGRITEAFF
D: -; V: TRBV15; J: TRBJ1-4; size: -; DNA: TGTGCCACCAGCAAAGACCATGGGGAAAAACTGTTTTTT; CDR3: CATSKDHGEKLFF
D: -; V: TRBV7-6; J: TRBJ2-3; size: few; DNA: TGTGCCAGCAGACATTTGAGGGGGGTATCCACAGATACGCAGTATTTT; CDR3: CASRHLRGVSTDTQYF
D: TRBD1; V: TRBV7-4; J: TRBJ1-3; size: -; DNA: TGTGCCAGCAGCTTAGCGGGCCAGGGGGCTTATGGAAACACCATATATTTT; CDR3: CASSLAGQGAYGNTIYF
D: -; V: TRBV12-3/TRBV12-4; J: TRBJ1-5; size: -; DNA: TGTGCCAGCAGTTTAGCGCGGGGACAGCATTTT; CDR3: CASSLARGQHF
D: -; V: TRBV4-1; J: TRBJ1-2; size: many; DNA: TGCGCCAGCAGCCAAGATATTCGGGGCTACACCTTC; CDR3: CASSQDIRGYTF
D: -; V: TRBV15; J: TRBJ1-2; size: many; DNA: TGTGCCACCAGCAGCCCCAGGGAGGGACTCTATGGCTACACCTTC; CDR3: CATSSPREGLYGYTF
D: TRBD1; V: TRBV20-1; J: TRBJ1-6; size: -; DNA: TGCAGTGCTAGAAGAGGTCTCCTTAGCGGGACAGGGAATTCACCCCTCCACTTT; CDR3: CSARRGLLSGTGNSPLHF
D: TRBD1; V: TRBV29-1; J: TRBJ1-1; size: few; DNA: TGCAGCGTTGAGCCTAGACAGGGGGCTTACTTTAACACTGAAGCTTTCTTT; CDR3: CSVEPRQGAYFNTEAFF
D: TRBD1; V: TRBV20-1; J: TRBJ2-2; size: many; DNA: TGCAGTGCTAGAGATAGGGACAGACTAAACACCGGGGAGCTGTTTTTT; CDR3: CSARDRDRLNTGELFF
D: TRBD2; V: TRBV15; J: TRBJ2-7; size: -; DNA: TGTGCCACCAGCAGAGATCTCCCGAGGACTAGCGGCTCCTACGAGCAGTACTTC; CDR3: CATSRDLPRTSGSYEQYF
D: TRBD1; V: TRBV13; J: TRBJ1-2; size: -; DNA: TGTGCCAGCAGCTTCGGACAGGGTGACTATGGCTACACCTTC; CDR3: CASSFGQGDYGYTF
D: -; V: TRBV11-2; J: TRBJ2-7; size: -; DNA: TGTGCCAGCAGCTTAGACGGCGGCCTAGCGATTTCCTACGAGCAGTACTTC; CDR3: CASSLDGGLAISYEQYF
D: -; V: TRBV5-1; J: TRBJ1-3; size: many; DNA: TGCGCCAGCAGCTTACAGGGATACGGAAACACCATATATTTT; CDR3: CASSLQGYGNTIYF
D: -; V: TRBV10-2; J: TRBJ2-7; size: -; DNA: TGCGCCAGCTTCCAGGGTGGCGAGCAGTACTTC; CDR3: CASFQGGEQYF
D: -; V: TRBV29-1; J: TRBJ2-5; size: few; DNA: TGCAGCGTTGATGAGCCGGCGCGAGAGACCCAGTACTTC; CDR3: CSVDEPARETQYF
D: TRBD1; V: TRBV9; J: TRBJ1-6; size: -; DNA: TGTGCCAGCAGGACCGGGACAGGGGGCGATTTGGATAATTCACCCCTCCACTTT; CDR3: CASRTGTGGDLDNSPLHF
D: TRBD2; V: TRBV11-2; J: TRBJ2-7; size: many; DNA: TGTGCCAGCAGCTTCTCGACTAGCGGGGCTACCTACGAGCAGTACTTC; CDR3: CASSFSTSGATYEQYF
D: TRBD1; V: TRBV5-1; J: TRBJ1-1; size: -; DNA: TGCGCCGGCAGCTTTGGTCGGACAGGACCTGAAGCGTTCTTT; CDR3: CAGSFGRTGPEAFF
D: TRBD1; V: TRBV12-3/TRBV12-4; J: TRBJ1-4; size: -; DNA: TGTGCCAGCAGTCCACGGGACAGGGACCTGTTTTTT; CDR3: CASSPRDRDLFF
D: -; V: TRBV30; J: TRBJ1-1; size: many; DNA: TGTGCCTGGAGTGGACAGTACAAGGAAGCTTTCTTT; CDR3: CAWSGQYKEAFF
D: -; V: TRBV7-2; J: TRBJ2-7; size: many; DNA: TGTGCCAGCAGCCTGACTAGAAGCTACGAGCAGTACTTC; CDR3: CASSLTRSYEQYF
D: -; V: TRBV15; J: TRBJ1-6; size: -; DNA: TGTGCCACCAGCAGAGATAGGCTGTATAATTCACCCCTCCACTTT; CDR3: CATSRDRLYNSPLHF
D: TRBD1; V: TRBV11-2; J: TRBJ1-4; size: -; DNA: TGTGCCAGCAGCTCACCGACAGGGCCGGAAAAACTGTTTTTT; CDR3: CASSSPTGPEKLFF
D: -; V: TRBV7-3; J: TRBJ2-7; size: many; DNA: TGTGCCAGCAGCCCCTCCCCAGGTTTCGAGCAGTACTTC; CDR3: CASSPSPGFEQYF
D: TRBD1; V: TRBV20-1; J: TRBJ2-7; size: -; DNA: TGCAGTGCCACCGATCCGACAGGGGAAATGGCCTACGAGCAGTACTTC; CDR3: CSATDPTGEMAYEQYF
D: -; V: TRBV6-1; J: TRBJ1-6; size: once; DNA: TGTGCCAGCAGCGGGTATACAGGGATTAATTCACCCCTCCACTTT; CDR3: CASSGYTGINSPLHF
D: -; V: TRBV29-1; J: TRBJ2-7; size: many; DNA: TGCAGCGTTGCCCCAGCGGGCAAAAACTACGAGCAGTACTTC; CDR3: CSVAPAGKNYEQYF
D: TRBD2; V: TRBV7-2; J: TRBJ2-7; size: many; DNA: TGTGCCAGCAGCTTACCGACTAGCGGGACGGGCGAGCAGTACTTC; CDR3: CASSLPTSGTGEQYF
D: -; V: TRBV10-3; J: TRBJ2-5; size: -; DNA: TGTGCCATCAGCGTTGAACCGGGACACCTCGAAGAGACCCAGTACTTC; CDR3: CAISVEPGHLEETQYF
D: TRBD1; V: TRBV3-1; J: TRBJ1-5; size: many; DNA: TGTGCCCCCTGGGACAGCAGCAATCAGCCCCAGCATTTT; CDR3: CAPWDSSNQPQHF
D: TRBD1; V: TRBV13; J: TRBJ2-7; size: -; DNA: TGTGCCAGCAGCCCAGGGACAGTCTACGGGCAGTACTTC; CDR3: CASSPGTVYGQYF
D: -; V: TRBV5-1; J: TRBJ1-1; size: -; DNA: TGCGCCAGCAGCCATGGACAGAAGAACACTGAAGCTTTCTTT; CDR3: CASSHGQKNTEAFF
D: -; V: TRBV29-1; J: TRBJ2-5; size: -; DNA: TGCAGCGTGGACAGCCCAAAGTCAGAGACCCAGTACTTC; CDR3: CSVDSPKSETQYF